This TCR beta chain originates from a study of human T cells and chemical hapten exposure. Study-wide context: Per-sample TCR yields varied mainly from small pooled library volume differences. General study points: Having alopecia, the donors may differ immunologically from healthy people. Positive correlation was observed between PT1 expanded TCR counts and patch test score.

Authors' analysis steps: Samples had a median of around 88,000 TCRs, ranging roughly 23,224 to 750,000. Using its own MiXCR run on the RACE reads, TCRdb lists one record per CDR3 protein. These V and J calls derive from TCRdb rather than the authors' analysis. The repertoire includes roughly 160,000 distinct CDR3 sequences, roughly 15% of them detected once, and less than 2% sits in the top ten. Per germline, CDR1 SGHAT and CDR2 FQDESV (reference sequence). The V end lost 5 bases, the J end lost 5 bases, and 3 bases lay between the germline ends. The CDR3 loop spans 11 amino acids. Details on this clonotype: Its antigen is undetermined.

Time point described: patch test 1, 2 weeks after DPC sensitization. Treatment in this sample: therapeutic diphenylcyclopropenone sensitization with weekly scalp DPC. Here the sequenced sample was whole blood, taken in connection with sensitization to the hapten diphenylcyclopropenone (DPC). The chain has TRBV11-1 and TRBJ2-2; D gene uncertain. This sequence originates from a woman under 40 with alopecia areata. Some clones in this sample may be carry-over from other donors' samples. In nucleotides, the CDR3 is TGTGCCAGCAGCCATACCGGGGAGCTGTTTTTT. It is translated as CASSHTGELFF.